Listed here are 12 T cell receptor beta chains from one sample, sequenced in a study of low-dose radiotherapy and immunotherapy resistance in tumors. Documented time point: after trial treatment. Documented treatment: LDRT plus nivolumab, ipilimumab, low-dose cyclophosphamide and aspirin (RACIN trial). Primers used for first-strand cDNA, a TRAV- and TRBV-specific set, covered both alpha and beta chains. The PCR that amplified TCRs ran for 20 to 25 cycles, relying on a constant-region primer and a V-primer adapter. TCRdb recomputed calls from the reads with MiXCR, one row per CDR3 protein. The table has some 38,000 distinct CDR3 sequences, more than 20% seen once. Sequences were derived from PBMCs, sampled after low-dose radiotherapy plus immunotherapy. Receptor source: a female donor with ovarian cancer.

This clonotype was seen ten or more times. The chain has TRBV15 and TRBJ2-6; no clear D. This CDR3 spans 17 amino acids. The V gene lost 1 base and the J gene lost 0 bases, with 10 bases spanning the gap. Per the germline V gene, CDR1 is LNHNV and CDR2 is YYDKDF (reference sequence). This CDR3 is CATSRAGTRSGANVLTF. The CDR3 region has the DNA TGTGCCACCAGCAGAGCGGGCACTCGCTCTGGGGCCAACGTCCTGACTTTC.

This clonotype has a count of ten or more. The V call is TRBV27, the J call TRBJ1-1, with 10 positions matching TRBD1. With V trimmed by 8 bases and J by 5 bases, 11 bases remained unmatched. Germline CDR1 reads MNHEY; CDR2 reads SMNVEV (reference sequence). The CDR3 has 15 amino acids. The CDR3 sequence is CASHRQGAEGTEAFF. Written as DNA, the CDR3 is TGTGCCAGCCACAGACAGGGGGCAGAAGGGACTGAAGCTTTCTTT.

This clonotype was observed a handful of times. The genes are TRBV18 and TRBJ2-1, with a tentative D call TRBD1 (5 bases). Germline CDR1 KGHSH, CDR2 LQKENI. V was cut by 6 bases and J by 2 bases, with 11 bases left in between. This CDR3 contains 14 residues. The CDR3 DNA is TGTGCCAGCTCCACCGCAGGGACCTACAATGAGCAGTTCTTC. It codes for CASSTAGTYNEQFF.

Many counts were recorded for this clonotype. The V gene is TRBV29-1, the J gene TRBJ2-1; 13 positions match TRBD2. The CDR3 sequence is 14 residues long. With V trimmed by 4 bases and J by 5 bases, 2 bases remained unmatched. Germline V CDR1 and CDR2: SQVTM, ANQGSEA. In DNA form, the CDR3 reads TGCAGCGTTGGAACTAGCGGGGGGGACAATGAGCAGTTCTTC. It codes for CSVGTSGGDNEQFF.

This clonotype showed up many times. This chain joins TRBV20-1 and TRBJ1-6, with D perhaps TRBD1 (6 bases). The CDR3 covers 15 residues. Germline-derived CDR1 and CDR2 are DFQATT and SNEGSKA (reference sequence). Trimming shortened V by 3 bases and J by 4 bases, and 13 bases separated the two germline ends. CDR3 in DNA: TGCAGTGCTAGTATCCTCGGGACATATAATTCACCCCTCCACTTT. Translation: CSASILGTYNSPLHF.

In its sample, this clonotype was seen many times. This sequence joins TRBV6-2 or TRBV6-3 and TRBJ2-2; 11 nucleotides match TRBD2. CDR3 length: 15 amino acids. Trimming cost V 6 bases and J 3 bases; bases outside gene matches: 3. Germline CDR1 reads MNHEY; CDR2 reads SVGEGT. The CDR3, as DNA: TGTGCCAGCAGAACTAGCGGGAGAGACACCGGGGAGCTGTTTTTT. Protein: CASRTSGRDTGELFF.

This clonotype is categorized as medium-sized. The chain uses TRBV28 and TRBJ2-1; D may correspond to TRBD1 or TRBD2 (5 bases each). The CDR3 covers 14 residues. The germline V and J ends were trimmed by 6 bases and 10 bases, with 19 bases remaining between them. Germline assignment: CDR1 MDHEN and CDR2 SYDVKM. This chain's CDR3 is CASSRTRGPSEQFF. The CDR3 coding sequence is TGTGCCAGCAGCCGCACCCGGGGACCAAGCGAGCAGTTCTTC. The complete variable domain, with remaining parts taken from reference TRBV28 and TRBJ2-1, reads DVKVTQSSRYLVKRTGEKVFLECVQDMDHENMFWYRQDPGLGLRLIYFSYDVKMKEKGDIPEGYSVSREKKERFSLILESASTNQTSMYLCASSRTRGPSEQFFGPGTRLTVL.

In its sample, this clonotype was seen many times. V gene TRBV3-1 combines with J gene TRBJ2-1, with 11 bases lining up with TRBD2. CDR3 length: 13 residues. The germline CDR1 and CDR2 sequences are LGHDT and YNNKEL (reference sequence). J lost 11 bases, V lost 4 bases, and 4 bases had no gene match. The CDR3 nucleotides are TGTGCCAGCAGCCTTGGGACTAGCGGAAAGCAGTTCTTC. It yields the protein CASSLGTSGKQFF.

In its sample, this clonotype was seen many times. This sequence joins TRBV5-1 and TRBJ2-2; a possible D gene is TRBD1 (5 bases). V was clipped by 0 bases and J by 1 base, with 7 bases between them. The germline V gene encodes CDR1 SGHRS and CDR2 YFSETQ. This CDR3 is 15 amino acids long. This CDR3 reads CASSLDRGNTGELFF. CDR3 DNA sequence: TGCGCCAGCAGCTTGGATAGGGGGAACACCGGGGAGCTGTTTTTT.

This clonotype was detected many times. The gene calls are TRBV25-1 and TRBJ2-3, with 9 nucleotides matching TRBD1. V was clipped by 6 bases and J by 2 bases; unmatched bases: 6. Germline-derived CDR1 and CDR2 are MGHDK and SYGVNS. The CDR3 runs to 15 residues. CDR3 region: CASRKKQGATDTQYF. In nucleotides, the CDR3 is TGTGCCAGCAGGAAAAAACAGGGGGCCACAGATACGCAGTATTTT. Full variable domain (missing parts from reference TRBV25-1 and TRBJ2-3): EADIYQTPRYLVIGTGKKITLECSQTMGHDKMYWYQQDPGMELHLIHYSYGVNSTEKGDLSSESTVSRIRTEHFPLTLESARPSHTSQYLCASRKKQGATDTQYFGPGTRLTVL.

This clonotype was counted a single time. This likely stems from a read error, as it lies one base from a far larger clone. The CDR3 nucleotides are TGTGCCAGCTCACCCCCCGCCGGCGGGAGTGCGCTCGATGAGCAGTACTTC. Residues: CASSPPAGGSALDEQYF. The chain employs TRBV18 and TRBJ2-7, with TRBD2 matching over 7 bases. V gave up 3 bases and J gave up 7 bases; unmatched junction bases: 18. The CDR3 extends over 17 amino acids. Looked up from germline, CDR1 is KGHSH and CDR2 is LQKENI.

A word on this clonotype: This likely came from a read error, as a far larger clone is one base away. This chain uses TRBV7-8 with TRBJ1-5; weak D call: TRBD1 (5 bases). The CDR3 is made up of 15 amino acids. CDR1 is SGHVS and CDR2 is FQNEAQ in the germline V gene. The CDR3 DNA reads TGTGCCAGCAGTCCAAGGGCTAGGGGCAATCGGCCCCAGCATTTT. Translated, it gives CASSPRARGNRPQHF.